This paragraph reports one T cell receptor beta chain. The data were taken from a study of cytomegalovirus exposure and HLA in healthy donors. Trimming cost V 5 bases and J 4 bases; bases outside gene matches: 10. Germline loops: CDR1 LNHDA, CDR2 SQIVND (reference sequence). This CDR3 spans 15 amino acids. The PCR contained 60 Vbeta and 13 Jbeta primers. Method: immunoSEQ multiplex PCR; TCRdb's copy keeps in-frame clones and lacks some. The sample contains about 190,000 clones, roughly 74% of which appear only once. The V call is TRBV19, the J call TRBJ2-7, with 8 bases matching TRBD1. The source is a woman younger than 45 in good health and CMV-seropositive. The sample taken for sequencing was PBMCs. In nucleotides, the CDR3 is TGTGCCAGTAGTCGGAAGGGACAGGAGATGTACGAGCAGTACTTC. Protein: CASSRKGQEMYEQYF. Supplemented by reference TRBV19 and TRBJ2-7, the full variable domain reads DGGITQSPKYLFRKEGQNVTLSCEQNLNHDAMYWYRQDPGQGLRLIYYSQIVNDFQKGDIAEGYSVSREKKESFPLTVTSAQKNPTAFYLCASSRKGQEMYEQYFGPGTRLTVT.